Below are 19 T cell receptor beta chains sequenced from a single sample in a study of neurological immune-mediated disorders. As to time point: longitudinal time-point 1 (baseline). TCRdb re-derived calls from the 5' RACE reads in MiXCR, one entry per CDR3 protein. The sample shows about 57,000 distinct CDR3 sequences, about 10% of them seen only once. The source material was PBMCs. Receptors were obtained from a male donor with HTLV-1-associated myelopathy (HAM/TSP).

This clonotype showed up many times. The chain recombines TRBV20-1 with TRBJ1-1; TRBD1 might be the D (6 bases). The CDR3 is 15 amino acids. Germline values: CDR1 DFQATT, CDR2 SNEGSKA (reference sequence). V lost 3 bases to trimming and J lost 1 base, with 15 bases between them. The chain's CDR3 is CSASSGGARNTEAFF. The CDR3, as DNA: TGCAGTGCTAGTTCCGGGGGGGCCAGGAACACTGAAGCTTTCTTT.

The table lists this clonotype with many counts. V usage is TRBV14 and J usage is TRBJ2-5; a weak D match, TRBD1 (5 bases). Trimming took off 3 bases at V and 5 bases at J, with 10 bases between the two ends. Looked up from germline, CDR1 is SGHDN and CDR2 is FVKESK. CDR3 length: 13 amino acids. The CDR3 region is CASSHQGWETQYF. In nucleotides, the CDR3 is TGTGCCAGCAGCCATCAGGGATGGGAGACCCAGTACTTC.

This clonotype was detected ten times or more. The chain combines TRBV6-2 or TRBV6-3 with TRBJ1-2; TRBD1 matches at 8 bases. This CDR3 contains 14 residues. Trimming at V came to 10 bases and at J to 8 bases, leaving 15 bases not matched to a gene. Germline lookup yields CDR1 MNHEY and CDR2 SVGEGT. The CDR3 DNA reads TGTGCCACATCTCCGACAGGGGAGTCGGGAGGCTACACCTTC. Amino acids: CATSPTGESGGYTF.

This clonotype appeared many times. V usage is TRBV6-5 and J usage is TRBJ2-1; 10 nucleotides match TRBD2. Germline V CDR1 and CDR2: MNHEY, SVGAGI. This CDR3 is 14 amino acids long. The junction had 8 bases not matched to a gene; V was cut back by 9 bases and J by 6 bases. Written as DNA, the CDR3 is TGTGCCAGTTGCCGTAGCGGGGGGATCAATGAGCAGTTCTTC. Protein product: CASCRSGGINEQFF.

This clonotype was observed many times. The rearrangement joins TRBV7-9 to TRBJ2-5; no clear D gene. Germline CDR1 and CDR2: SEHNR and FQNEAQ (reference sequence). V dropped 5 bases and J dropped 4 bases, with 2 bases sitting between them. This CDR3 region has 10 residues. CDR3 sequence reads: CASSGETQYF. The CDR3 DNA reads TGTGCCAGCAGCGGAGAGACCCAGTACTTC.

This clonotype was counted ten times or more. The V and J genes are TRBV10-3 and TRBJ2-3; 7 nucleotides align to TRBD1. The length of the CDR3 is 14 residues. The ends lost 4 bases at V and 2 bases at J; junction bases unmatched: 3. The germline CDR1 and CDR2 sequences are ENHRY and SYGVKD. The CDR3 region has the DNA TGTGCCATCAGTGCGACAGGGCCCACAGATACGCAGTATTTT. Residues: CAISATGPTDTQYF.

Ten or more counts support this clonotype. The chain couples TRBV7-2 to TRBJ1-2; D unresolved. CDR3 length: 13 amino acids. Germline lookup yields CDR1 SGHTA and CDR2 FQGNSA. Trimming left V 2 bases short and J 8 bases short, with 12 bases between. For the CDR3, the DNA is TGTGCCAGCAGCTTACCAGGCTGGCGGGGCTACACCTTC. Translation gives CASSLPGWRGYTF.

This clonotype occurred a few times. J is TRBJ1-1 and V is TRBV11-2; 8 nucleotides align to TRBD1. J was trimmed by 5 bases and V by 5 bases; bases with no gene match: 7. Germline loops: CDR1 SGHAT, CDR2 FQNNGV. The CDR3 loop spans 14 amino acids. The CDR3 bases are TGTGCCAGCAGCCCACGGACAGGGAGGACTGAAGCTTTCTTT. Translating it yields CASSPRTGRTEAFF. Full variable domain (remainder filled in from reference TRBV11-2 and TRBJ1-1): EAGVAQSPRYKIIEKRQSVAFWCNPISGHATLYWYQQILGQGPKLLIQFQNNGVVDDSQLPKDRFSAERLKGVDSTLKIQPAKLEDSAVYLCASSPRTGRTEAFFGQGTRLTVV.

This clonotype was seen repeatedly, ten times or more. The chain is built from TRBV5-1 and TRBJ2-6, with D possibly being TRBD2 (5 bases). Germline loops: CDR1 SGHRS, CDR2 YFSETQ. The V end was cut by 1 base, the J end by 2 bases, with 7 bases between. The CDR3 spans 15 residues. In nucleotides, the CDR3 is TGCGCCAGCAGCTTGAGAGCGGCTGGGGCCAACGTCCTGACTTTC. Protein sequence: CASSLRAAGANVLTF.

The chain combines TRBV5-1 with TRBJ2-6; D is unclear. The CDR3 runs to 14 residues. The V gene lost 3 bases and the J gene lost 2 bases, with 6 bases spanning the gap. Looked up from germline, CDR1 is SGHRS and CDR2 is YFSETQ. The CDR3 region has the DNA TGCGCCAGCAGCTCGGACCCTGGGGCCAACGTCCTGACTTTC. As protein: CASSSDPGANVLTF.

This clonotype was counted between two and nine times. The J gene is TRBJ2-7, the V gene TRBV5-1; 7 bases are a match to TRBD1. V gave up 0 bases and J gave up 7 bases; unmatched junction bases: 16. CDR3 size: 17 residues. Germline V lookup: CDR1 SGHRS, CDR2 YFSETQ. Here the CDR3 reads CASSLAPGQTAYEEQYF. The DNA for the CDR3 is TGCGCCAGCAGCTTGGCCCCGGGACAGACCGCTTACGAGGAGCAGTACTTC.

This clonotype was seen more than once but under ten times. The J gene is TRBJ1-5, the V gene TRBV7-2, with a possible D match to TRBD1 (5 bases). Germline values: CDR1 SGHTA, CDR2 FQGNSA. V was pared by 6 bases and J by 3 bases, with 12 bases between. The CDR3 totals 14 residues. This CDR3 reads CASSLTGPNQPQHF. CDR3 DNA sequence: TGTGCCAGCAGTTTAACGGGACCCAATCAGCCCCAGCATTTT.

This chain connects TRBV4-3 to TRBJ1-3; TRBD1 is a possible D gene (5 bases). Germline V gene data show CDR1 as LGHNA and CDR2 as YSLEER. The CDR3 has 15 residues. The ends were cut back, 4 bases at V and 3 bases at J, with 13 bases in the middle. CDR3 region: CASSPTRDGGNTIYF. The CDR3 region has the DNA TGCGCCAGCAGCCCCACCCGGGACGGTGGAAACACCATATATTTT.

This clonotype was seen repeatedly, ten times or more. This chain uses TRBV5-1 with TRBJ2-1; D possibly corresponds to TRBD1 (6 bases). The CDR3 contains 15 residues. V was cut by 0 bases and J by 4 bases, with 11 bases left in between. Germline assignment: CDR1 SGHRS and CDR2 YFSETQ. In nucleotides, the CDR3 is TGCGCCAGCAGCTTGGTTGGACAGAATTACAATGAGCAGTTCTTC. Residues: CASSLVGQNYNEQFF.

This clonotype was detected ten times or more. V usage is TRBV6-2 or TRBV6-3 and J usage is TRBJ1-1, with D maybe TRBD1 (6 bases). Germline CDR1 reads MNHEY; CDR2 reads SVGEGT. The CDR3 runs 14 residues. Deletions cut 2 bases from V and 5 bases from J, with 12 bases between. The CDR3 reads CASSYPGTSTEAFF. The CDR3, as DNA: TGTGCCAGCAGTTACCCAGGGACATCAACTGAAGCTTTCTTT.

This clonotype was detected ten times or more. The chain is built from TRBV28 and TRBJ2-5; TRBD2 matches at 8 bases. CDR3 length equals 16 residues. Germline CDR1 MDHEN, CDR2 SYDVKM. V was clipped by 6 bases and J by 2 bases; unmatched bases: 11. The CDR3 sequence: CASSPIAGSSQETQYF. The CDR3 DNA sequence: TGTGCCAGCAGCCCTATAGCGGGGAGTTCTCAAGAGACCCAGTACTTC.

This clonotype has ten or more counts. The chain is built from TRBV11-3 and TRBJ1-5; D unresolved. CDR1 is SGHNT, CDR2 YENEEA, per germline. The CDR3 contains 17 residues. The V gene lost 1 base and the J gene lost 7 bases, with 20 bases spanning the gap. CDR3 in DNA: TGTGCCAGCAGCTTAGTACCCCCATCGCTCTCCAGGCAGCCCCAGCATTTT. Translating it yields CASSLVPPSLSRQPQHF.

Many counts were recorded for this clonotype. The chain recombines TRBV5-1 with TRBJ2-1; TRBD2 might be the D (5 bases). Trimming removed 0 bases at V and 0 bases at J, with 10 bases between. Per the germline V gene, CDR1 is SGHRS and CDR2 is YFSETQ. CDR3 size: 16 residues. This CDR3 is CASSLAEGASYNEQFF. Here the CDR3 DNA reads TGCGCCAGCAGCTTGGCCGAGGGAGCCTCCTACAATGAGCAGTTCTTC. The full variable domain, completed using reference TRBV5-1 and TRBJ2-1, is KAGVTQTPRYLIKTRGQQVTLSCSPISGHRSVSWYQQTPGQGLQFLFEYFSETQRNKGNFPGRFSGRQFSNSRSEMNVSTLELGDSALYLCASSLAEGASYNEQFFGPGTRLTVL.

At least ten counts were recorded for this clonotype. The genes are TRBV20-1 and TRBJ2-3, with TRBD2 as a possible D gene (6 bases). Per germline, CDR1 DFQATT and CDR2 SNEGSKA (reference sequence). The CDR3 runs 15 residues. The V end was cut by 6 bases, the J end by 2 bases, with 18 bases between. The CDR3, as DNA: TGCAGTGCGAGTGGTGGGACTCAGGTCACAGATACGCAGTATTTT. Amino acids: CSASGGTQVTDTQYF.